This TCR beta chain originates from a study of blood T cell repertoires in COVID-19. Background on the study: From the United States, Italy and Spain came samples of acute and convalescent COVID-19.

In the original workflow: Nucleated cell number was recorded as an estimate derived from reference gene primer amplification. The repertoire was sequenced with immunoSEQ multiplex PCR; TCRdb's copy has only in-frame clones and lacks some. D and trimming come from the DNA, and the V and J calls and clone size come from that table. The data show roughly 200,000 clones, roughly nine tenths seen once. This clone was counted only a few times. Participants reported their clinical history, and cohort assignment relied on those reports. Germline CDR1 and CDR2: SGHTA and FQGTGA. The V end was cut by 3 bases, the J end by 1 base, with 6 bases between. There are 14 residues in the CDR3.

The sequence was collected from a woman aged 50 to 60 in a cohort exposed to, infected with or recovered from COVID-19 (not recorded which). Specimen: PBMCs or T cells enriched from blood (not recorded which). The chain uses TRBV7-3 and TRBJ2-2; D remains unclear. DNA for the CDR3: TGTGCCAGCAGCTTTAACGGGAACACCGGGGAGCTGTTTTTT. Its protein is CASSFNGNTGELFF.